The source of this T cell receptor (beta chain) is a study of metastatic and nonmetastatic thyroid tumors. Whole-study context: Repertoire comparison spanned blood and tumor or nodule tissue of malignant and benign thyroid patients. Points from the study as a whole: It was reportedly found that TCR beta diversity was significantly higher in malignant thyroid tumors than in benign nodules, a difference seen in both blood and tumor samples.

In the source study's methods: Differences in CDR3 between clinicopathological groups were drawn on to build a classifier intended to discriminate distant-metastatic papillary thyroid cancer patients. Via MiXCR, TCRdb re-called the PCR reads. These V and J calls originate from TCRdb's pipeline instead of the authors' own analysis. This table has about 7,300 clones, roughly 3.5% appearing once. This clone rates as medium-sized. The antigen is not known. Patients were all untreated before their thyroid surgery. The V gene end was trimmed by 5 bases and the J gene end by 6 bases; junction bases not matched to a gene: 15. CDR3 size: 16 residues. Germline assignment: CDR1 DFQATT and CDR2 SNEGSKA (reference sequence).

Sequencing was performed on tumor tissue. The V call is TRBV20-1, the J call TRBJ2-3; 9 nucleotides agree with TRBD2. The sequence came from a female donor with papillary thyroid cancer or a benign thyroid nodule (not recorded which). Some clones in this sample may be carry-over from other donors' samples. DNA of the CDR3: TGCAGTGCTTTCCCGGGACTAGCAGGATGGGGGGATACGCAGTATTTT. Protein: CSAFPGLAGWGDTQYF.